Listed here are 21 T cell receptor beta chains from one sample, sequenced in a study of blood T cell repertoires in COVID-19. The data were produced by immunoSEQ multiplex PCR, yet TCRdb's version contains in-frame clones alone and is incomplete. The sample has approximately 120,000 clones, 92% seen once. Sequencing used peripheral blood. All receptors derive from a man between 45 and 60 years old with COVID-19, enrolled during active disease.

In this sample, this clone turned up once. J is TRBJ2-1 and V is TRBV11-3; D gene unclear. The CDR3 covers 13 residues. The V gene's germline CDR1 is SGHNT and CDR2 YENEEA. V was shortened by 1 base and J by 6 bases, with 7 bases between the two germline ends. This CDR3 is CASSLGQFNEQFF. CDR3 coding DNA: TGTGCCAGCAGCTTAGGGCAGTTCAATGAGCAGTTCTTC.

This chain uses TRBV6-2 or TRBV6-3 with TRBJ2-5; 16 positions agree with TRBD2. Unmatched junction bases numbered 7, after V lost 0 bases and J lost 0 bases. From germline, CDR1 is MNHEY and CDR2 SVGEGT. This CDR3 has 20 amino acids. The CDR3 nucleotides read TGTGCCAGCAGTTACTCGGGGACTAGCGGGAGGGCCAGGTACCAAGAGACCCAGTACTTC. It yields the protein CASSYSGTSGRARYQETQYF.

This chain connects TRBV4-1 to TRBJ2-2; maybe TRBD2 (6 bases). Germline CDR1 reads MGHRA; CDR2 reads YSYEKL. Trimming removed 1 base from V and 4 bases from J, with 10 bases in between. This CDR3 spans 15 amino acids. The CDR3 protein is CASSQAGLFTGELFF. CDR3 DNA sequence: TGCGCCAGCAGCCAAGCGGGACTCTTCACCGGGGAGCTGTTTTTT.

J is TRBJ1-5 and V is TRBV19; 8 bases line up with TRBD1. The germline CDR1 and CDR2 sequences are LNHDA and SQIVND (reference sequence). CDR3 length: 14 residues. J gave up 7 bases and V 6 bases, and 8 bases lay outside the gene matches. CDR3 loop: CASREQTGVQPQHF. CDR3 bases: TGTGCCAGTAGGGAACAGACAGGGGTACAGCCCCAGCATTTT.

The chain couples TRBV5-3 to TRBJ2-7; 9 bases agree with TRBD2. TRBV5-3 is an ORF; its function is uncertain. The ends lost 4 bases at V and 7 bases at J; junction bases unmatched: 12. The CDR3 has 15 residues. The CDR3 spells CARSLRLAGSGEQYV. In nucleotides, the CDR3 is TGTGCCAGAAGCCTCAGGCTAGCGGGATCGGGGGAGCAGTACGTC.

The chain is built from TRBV4-2 and TRBJ2-1, with 8 nucleotides matching TRBD2. The CDR3 is made up of 18 amino acids. CDR1 and CDR2 from the germline V gene are LGHNA and YNFKEQ. V lost 3 bases to trimming and J lost 4 bases; unmatched junction nucleotides: 14. CDR3 amino acids: CASSQAEDSSGYYNEQFF. In nucleotides, the CDR3 is TGTGCCAGCAGCCAGGCGGAGGACTCTAGCGGGTATTACAATGAGCAGTTCTTC.

The rearrangement links TRBV21-1 to TRBJ1-1; the table's D call, TRBD1, has no DNA check behind it. TRBV21-1 is tagged as a pseudogene. The CDR3 extends over 14 amino acids. CDR3 residues: CASSQTGANTEAFF. Here the CDR3 DNA reads TGTGCCAGCTCTCAAACAGGGGCAAACACTGAAGCTTTCTTT.

The rearrangement joins TRBV5-1 to TRBJ1-2; 8 bases line up with TRBD1. Germline V gene lookup returns CDR1 SGHRS and CDR2 YFSETQ. V was clipped by 4 bases and J by 4 bases; unmatched bases: 9. The CDR3 runs to 15 residues. CDR3: CASSLDGQGLYGYTF. CDR3 DNA: TGCGCCAGCAGCCTCGACGGACAGGGCCTCTATGGCTACACCTTC.

The J gene is TRBJ2-7, the V gene TRBV4-1; perhaps TRBD1 as D (6 bases). The germline V gene has CDR1 MGHRA and CDR2 YSYEKL. V dropped 4 bases and J dropped 6 bases, with 13 bases sitting between them. The CDR3 contains 13 residues. CDR3 amino acids: CASSPTGLGEQYF. CDR3 bases: TGCGCCAGCAGCCCCACAGGGTTGGGCGAGCAGTACTTC.

This chain connects TRBV5-8 to TRBJ2-1; 8 bases agree with TRBD1. From germline, CDR1 is SGHTS and CDR2 YDEGEE. Trimming cost V 5 bases and J 8 bases; bases outside gene matches: 18. This CDR3 is built from 17 residues. CDR3 region: CASRPIRPGQGSHEQFF. The CDR3 DNA reads TGTGCCAGCAGACCCATACGACCCGGACAGGGATCCCATGAGCAGTTCTTC.

The CDR3 DNA is TGTGCCAGCTTCGCTAGCGGAGCCCTTTACAATGAGCAGTTCTTC. This encodes CASFASGALYNEQFF. V usage is TRBV5-6 and J usage is TRBJ2-1; 7 nucleotides align to TRBD2. The CDR3 runs to 15 residues. The trim removed 7 bases at V and 4 bases at J, leaving 11 bases unmatched. Germline V CDR1 and CDR2: SGHDT, YYEEEE.

J is TRBJ2-1 and V is TRBV6-4; 12 bases align to TRBD2. The germline CDR1 and CDR2 sequences are MRHNA and SNTAGT. V gave up 3 bases and J gave up 5 bases; unmatched junction bases: 2. The CDR3 sequence is 15 residues long. In nucleotides, the CDR3 is TGTGCCAGCAGTGAACTAGCGGGAGGAAACAATGAGCAGTTCTTC. Its protein product is CASSELAGGNNEQFF.

CDR3 sequence (DNA): TGCAGTGCTAACCGAGGGGATACGCAGTATTTT. This sequence encodes CSANRGDTQYF. The chain joins TRBV20-1 to TRBJ2-3; a weak D match, TRBD2 (5 bases). V was clipped by 4 bases and J by 6 bases, with 8 bases between them. There are 11 residues in the CDR3. Germline CDR1 is DFQATT and CDR2 is SNEGSKA (reference sequence).

The V call is TRBV3-1 (or the pseudogene TRBV3-2), the J call TRBJ1-3; D perhaps matches TRBD1 (6 bases). From germline, CDR1 is LGHDT and CDR2 YNNKEL (reference sequence). The CDR3 runs to 15 residues. V lost 0 bases and J lost 4, with 10 bases in between. Written as DNA, the CDR3 is TGTGCCAGCAGCCAAGATCAGGGGTCAGGAAACACCATATATTTT. Translation: CASSQDQGSGNTIYF.

The rearrangement links TRBV5-8 to TRBJ2-5, with TRBD2 identical over 14 bases. Trimming at V came to 3 bases and at J to 4 bases, leaving 5 bases not matched to a gene. The CDR3 consists of 16 residues. Germline CDR1 reads SGHTS; CDR2 reads YDEGEE. This chain's CDR3 is CASSSAGTSGRETQYF. The CDR3 DNA reads as TGTGCCAGCAGCTCAGCCGGGACTAGCGGGAGAGAGACCCAGTACTTC.

The chain employs TRBV6-5 and TRBJ1-1, with TRBD1 matching over 8 bases. V dropped 7 bases and J dropped 4; count of bases not matched to a gene: 5. Germline V lookup: CDR1 MNHEY, CDR2 SVGAGI. This CDR3 has 13 residues. CDR3 bases: TGTGCCAGCACACAGGGGGGGAGCACTGAAGCTTTCTTT. This gives the protein CASTQGGSTEAFF.

The chain combines TRBV24-1 with TRBJ2-1; 9 nucleotides align to TRBD1. In germline, CDR1 is KGHDR, CDR2 SFDVKD. CDR3 length: 15 amino acids. V trimming: 6 bases; J trimming: 8 bases; junction bases outside the gene matches: 10. In DNA, the CDR3 is TGTGCCACCAGTCTGGGACAGGGTGGGAGCGATGAGCAGTTCTTC. The encoded protein is CATSLGQGGSDEQFF.

The chain couples TRBV10-3 to TRBJ2-2, with 10 bases matching TRBD2. The germline V gene has CDR1 ENHRY and CDR2 SYGVKD. The V gene end was trimmed by 4 bases and the J gene end by 3 bases; junction bases not matched to a gene: 5. The CDR3 is 16 residues long. CDR3 sequence: CAISVKLAGDTGELFF. In nucleotides, the CDR3 is TGTGCCATCAGTGTCAAGCTAGCGGGAGACACCGGGGAGCTGTTTTTT.

The V and J genes are TRBV5-5 and TRBJ2-5; either TRBD1 or TRBD2 may supply D (9 bases each). The CDR3 is 18 residues long. Trimming took off 5 bases at V and 5 bases at J, with 28 bases between the two ends. Germline loops: CDR1 SGHKS, CDR2 YYEKEE (reference sequence). The CDR3 protein is CASSDDRGISGSLETQYF. The CDR3 region has the DNA TGTGCCAGCAGTGATGACAGGGGGATTAGCGGGAGTCTCGAGACCCAGTACTTC.

The chain uses TRBV4-1 and TRBJ1-5; D gene ambiguous. Trimming stripped 1 base from V and 2 bases from J, with 9 bases between. CDR1 MGHRA and CDR2 YSYEKL come from the germline V gene. The length of the CDR3 is 15 residues. CDR3 DNA sequence: TGCGCCAGCAGCCAAGGGCAAGTGGGCAATCAGCCCCAGCATTTT. It translates to CASSQGQVGNQPQHF.

This chain links TRBV7-3 with TRBJ2-3; D perhaps matches TRBD1 (5 bases). The CDR3 totals 14 residues. Germline values: CDR1 SGHTA, CDR2 FQGTGA. V lost 5 bases, J lost 5 bases, and 14 bases lay in between. In DNA, the CDR3 is TGTGCCAGCAGCCCGCTCGGAAGGGGAGATACGCAGTATTTT. It codes for CASSPLGRGDTQYF.